The rows below give T cell receptor beta chains drawn from one sample of a study of early T cells in non-severe SARS-CoV-2 infection. TCRdb re-called the 5' RACE reads through MiXCR, storing one row per CDR3 protein. This table has 25,000 to 35,000 distinct CDR3 sequences, roughly 5% appearing once. The sequencing input was whole blood. The receptors come from an adult who was a healthcare worker with PCR-confirmed SARS-CoV-2 infection or an uninfected control (not recorded which). Each CDR3 is given with its conserved first and last residue.

v_call | cdr3_aa
TRBV3-1 | CASSRLRVSEQYF
TRBV20-1 | CSAIRDGSYEQYF
TRBV12-3/TRBV12-4 | CASSFRDRVYEQYF
TRBV6-6 | CASNRGDTDTQYF
TRBV15 | CATSRELGVANTGELFF
TRBV7-9 | CASSLETGTGDWEQYF
TRBV12-3/TRBV12-4 | CASSQPDRPGEQYF
TRBV11-2 | CASSGGHSSSYNEQFF
TRBV7-6 | CASSPRQGADTQYF
TRBV28 | CASSQRQGSSPLHF
TRBV11-2 | CASSTNRGIYNEQFF
TRBV7-2 | CASSPRTVNINTGELFF
TRBV20-1 | CSARDIQGDTEAFF
TRBV3-1 | CASSQDGRSTDTQYF
TRBV9 | CASSLSDRVASGANVLTF
TRBV20-1 | CSARDRQGGSYEQYF
TRBV7-8 | CASSPAGTSGGLYTDTQYF
TRBV12-3/TRBV12-4 | CASSLSGDTEAFF
TRBV27 | CASSSGLARDEQFF
TRBV7-2 | CASSFGGPSSYNEQFF
TRBV7-9 | CASSLGAARDTQYF
TRBV28 | CASSFRRGGKDTQYF
TRBV5-5 | CASSLGPTENGYTF
TRBV7-9 | CASSPGRGTGSYGYTF
TRBV15 | CATSRDLRANEQFF
TRBV5-1 | CASRFGPNTDTQYF
TRBV6-6 | CASSYPQEVLFF
TRBV20-1 | CSALVGQGTEAFF
TRBV5-1 | CASSLASGQGTEAFF
TRBV12-3/TRBV12-4 | CASKLTGSNQPQHF
TRBV4-3 | CASSQYGTDTYEQYF